This T cell receptor beta chain derives from a study of blood T cell repertoires in COVID-19. Study summary: Samples came from the United States, Italy and Spain, spanning acute and convalescent COVID-19.

Germline V CDR1 and CDR2: LGHDT, YNNKEL (reference sequence). Trimming removed 0 bases from V and 2 bases from J; junction bases left unmatched: 3. The CDR3 is 16 amino acids. Generated by immunoSEQ multiplex PCR, the TCRdb table keeps only in-frame clones and is missing some. The sample shows tens of thousands of clones, roughly four fifths of them seen only once. Sequenced: peripheral blood. The source is a man between 65 and 85 years old with acute or convalescent COVID-19. The J gene is TRBJ1-3, the V gene TRBV3-1 (or the pseudogene TRBV3-2), with 8 bases aligning to TRBD1. CDR3 sequence reads: CASSQDRQGTGNTIYF. The DNA of the CDR3 is TGTGCCAGCAGCCAAGACCGACAGGGGACTGGAAACACCATATATTTT.